The 3 T cell receptor beta chains below were found in one sample sequenced in a study of shared clonotypes between healthy human individuals. TCRdb's table, derived via immunoSEQ multiplex PCR, lists solely in-frame clones and lacks some. The table records approximately 2,000,000 clones, around 92% of them present only once. The sample comprised naive CD4+ T cells from PBMCs. Subset: CD45RA+ positively selected. The receptor source for this set is a man between 18 and 35 years old in good health. Some clones in this sample may be carry-over from other donors' samples.

V gene TRBV7-2 combines with J gene TRBJ2-7, with 9 bases identical to TRBD2. The CDR3 covers 15 residues. J gave up 2 bases and V 2 bases, and 4 bases lay outside the gene matches. The germline V gene encodes CDR1 SGHTA and CDR2 FQGNSA. The CDR3 region has the DNA TGTGCCAGCAGCTTATCTGCGGGAGGGCCCTACGAGCAGTACTTC. It codes for CASSLSAGGPYEQYF.

V gene TRBV5-4 combines with J gene TRBJ2-3; 8 bases map to TRBD1. This CDR3 spans 14 amino acids. Germline CDR1 reads SGHNT; CDR2 reads YYREEE (reference sequence). V lost 4 bases and J lost 1; bases outside the gene matches: 2. In DNA form, the CDR3 reads TGTGCCAGCAGCCCGGACAGGGGCACAGATACGCAGTATTTT. It specifies CASSPDRGTDTQYF.

CDR3 region: CASSPQGQAGNEKLFF. CDR3 bases: TGTGCCAGCAGCCCGCAGGGACAGGCGGGCAATGAAAAACTGTTTTTT. The chain carries TRBV9 and TRBJ1-4; 8 nucleotides match TRBD1. V shed 4 bases, J shed 5 bases, and the junction held 10 bases outside the gene matches. This CDR3 contains 16 residues. The germline V gene has CDR1 SGDLS and CDR2 YYNGEE.